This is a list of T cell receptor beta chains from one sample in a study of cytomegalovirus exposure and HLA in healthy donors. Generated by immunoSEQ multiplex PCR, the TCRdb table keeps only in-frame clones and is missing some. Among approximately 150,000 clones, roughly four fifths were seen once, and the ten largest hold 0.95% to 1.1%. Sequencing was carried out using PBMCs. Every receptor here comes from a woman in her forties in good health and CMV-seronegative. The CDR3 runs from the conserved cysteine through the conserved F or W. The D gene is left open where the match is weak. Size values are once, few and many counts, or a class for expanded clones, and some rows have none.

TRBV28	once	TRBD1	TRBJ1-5	TGTGCCTCAGGACAGGATAGCAATCAGCCCCAGCATTTT	CASGQDSNQPQHF
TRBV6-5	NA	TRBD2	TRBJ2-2	TGTGCCAGCAGTTCGTTAGCGGGAGGCACCGGGGAGCTGTTTTTT	CASSSLAGGTGELFF
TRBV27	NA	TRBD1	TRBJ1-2	TGTGCCAGCAGTTTACAGGGGGTTAACTATGGCTACACCTTC	CASSLQGVNYGYTF
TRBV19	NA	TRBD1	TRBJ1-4	TGTGCCAGTAGGAACAGGGGTGATAATTATGAAAAACTGTTTTTT	CASRNRGDNYEKLFF
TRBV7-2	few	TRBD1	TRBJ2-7	TGTGCCAGCAGCCCCTACGGACAGGGAGGTTACGAGCAGTACTTC	CASSPYGQGGYEQYF
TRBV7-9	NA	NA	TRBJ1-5	TGTGCCAGCAGCTCCTTTCGGGACAATCAGCCCCAGCATTTT	CASSSFRDNQPQHF
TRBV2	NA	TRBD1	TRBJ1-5	TGTGCCAGCAGGGGGACAGGGAGCGGGGGGGCTCAGCATTTT	CASRGTGSGGAQHF
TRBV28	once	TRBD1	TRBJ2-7	TGTGCCAGCAGTTTAACAGGGGGCGAGCTGGGGGCCCCCTACGAGCAGTACTTC	CASSLTGGELGAPYEQYF
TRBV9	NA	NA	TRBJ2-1	TGTGCCAGCAGCGCCACCCGGAGTGAGCAGTTCTTC	CASSATRSEQFF
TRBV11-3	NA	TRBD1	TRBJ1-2	TGTGCCAGCAGCTTGGGACAGTCCTATGGCTACACCTTC	CASSLGQSYGYTF
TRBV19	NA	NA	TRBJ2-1	TGTGCCAGTAGTAGTCTGGACTCTCTCAATGAGCAGTTCTTC	CASSSLDSLNEQFF
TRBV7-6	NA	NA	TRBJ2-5	TGTGCCAGCAGCTTAGTACGGCAGGGGAAGCGGGAGACCCAGTACTTC	CASSLVRQGKRETQYF
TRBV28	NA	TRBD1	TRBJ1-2	TGTGCCAGCAGGCTGGCCGCGGGACAGGGGGAGGACACCTTC	CASRLAAGQGEDTF
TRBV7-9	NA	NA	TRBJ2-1	TGTGCCAGCAGGTCGTATAATGAGCAGTTCTTC	CASRSYNEQFF
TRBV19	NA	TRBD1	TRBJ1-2	TGTGCCAGCGTAGGGGGGACAGGTGGCTACACCTTC	CASVGGTGGYTF
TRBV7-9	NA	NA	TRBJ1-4	TGTGCCAGCAGCCCACCTTCAGGAAATGAAAAACTGTTTTTT	CASSPPSGNEKLFF
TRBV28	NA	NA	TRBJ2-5	TGTGCCAGCAGTCCCTCCAGGCTGCCCCAGTACTTC	CASSPSRLPQYF
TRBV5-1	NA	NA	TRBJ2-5	TGCGCCAGCAGCTTGGCTACCCCCCCAACAGTGGAGACCCAGTACTTC	CASSLATPPTVETQYF
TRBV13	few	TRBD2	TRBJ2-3	TGTGCCAGCAGCCCCCGACTAGCGGGAGGAGATACGCAGTATTTT	CASSPRLAGGDTQYF
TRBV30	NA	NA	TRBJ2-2	TGTGCCACCCAACAGCTAAACACCGGGGAGCTGTTTTTT	CATQQLNTGELFF
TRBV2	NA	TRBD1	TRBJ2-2	TGTGCCAGCAGTCCAAGGGGGCTAGGCGGCACCGGGGAGCTGTTTTTT	CASSPRGLGGTGELFF
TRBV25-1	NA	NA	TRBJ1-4	TGTGCCAGCAGTGACTGGGGGGAATCTAATGAAAAACTGTTTTTT	CASSDWGESNEKLFF
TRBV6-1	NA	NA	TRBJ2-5	TGTGCCAGCAGGGTAAACCAACCGGGGGAGACCCAGTACTTC	CASRVNQPGETQYF
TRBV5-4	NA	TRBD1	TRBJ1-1	TGTGCCAGCAGCTTTCAGGGGGCTGGTTTGAACACTGAAGCTTTCTTT	CASSFQGAGLNTEAFF
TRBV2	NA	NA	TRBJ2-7	TGTGCCAGCACCCGAGACAGGTTTGACCGGGAGCAGTACTTC	CASTRDRFDREQYF
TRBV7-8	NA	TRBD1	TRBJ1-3	TGTGCCAGCAGCTTAGTGTCTGCGACAGGGGCGAACACCATATATTTT	CASSLVSATGANTIYF
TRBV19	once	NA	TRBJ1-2	TGTGCCAGTAGTATAGAGACAAGAGCTAACTATGGCTACACCTTC	CASSIETRANYGYTF
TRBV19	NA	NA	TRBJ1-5	TGTGCCAGTAGTATCCAGGTGAGTCAGCCCCAGCATTTT	CASSIQVSQPQHF
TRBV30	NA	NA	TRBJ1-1	TGTGCCTGGTGTCCAGGGTTTGGAAGTACTGAAGCTTTCTTT	CAWCPGFGSTEAFF
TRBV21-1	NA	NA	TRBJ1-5	TGTGCCAGCAGCAAAGCGCCCAGGGTAAACAATCAGCCCCAGCATTTT	CASSKAPRVNNQPQHF
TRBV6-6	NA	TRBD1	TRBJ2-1	TGTGCCAGCAGTTCTGGACAGGGGGAACATGAGCAGTTCTTC	CASSSGQGEHEQFF
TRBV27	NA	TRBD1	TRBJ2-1	TGTGCCAGCAGTTTATTTGAGGGGGCTGGCAATGAGCAGTTCTTC	CASSLFEGAGNEQFF
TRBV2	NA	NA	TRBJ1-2	TGTGCCAGCAGACCGGAGGTACAAGCCGGCTACACCTTC	CASRPEVQAGYTF
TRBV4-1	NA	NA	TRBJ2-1	TGCGCCAGCAGCCAAGTAGTACTACCGTCGGATGAGCAGTTCTTC	CASSQVVLPSDEQFF
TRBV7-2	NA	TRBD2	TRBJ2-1	TGTGCCAGCAAGGGACTAGCGGGAGAACGAAGCTCCTACAATGAGCAGTTCTTC	CASKGLAGERSSYNEQFF
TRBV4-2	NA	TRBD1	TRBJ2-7	TGTGCCAGCAGCCATAATCCGGACAGGGCTATTGACCACGAGCAGTACTTC	CASSHNPDRAIDHEQYF
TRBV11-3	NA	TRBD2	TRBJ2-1	TGTGCCAGCAGCCCGTTAACGGGACTAGTGAGCAGTGAGCAGTTCTTC	CASSPLTGLVSSEQFF
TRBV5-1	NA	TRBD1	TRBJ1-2	TGCGCCAGCAGCCCGACAGGGGTCTCCCGTGGCTACACCTTC	CASSPTGVSRGYTF
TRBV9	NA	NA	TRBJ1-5	TGTGCCAGCAGCGTAGACGGGACTGAGGATCAGCCCCAGCATTTT	CASSVDGTEDQPQHF
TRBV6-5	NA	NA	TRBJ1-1	TGTGCCAGCACCGACAGGAACACTGAAGCTTTCTTT	CASTDRNTEAFF
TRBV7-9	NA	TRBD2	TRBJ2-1	TGTGCCAGCGAGCGGCGGGGGGGCAATGAGCAGTTCTTC	CASERRGGNEQFF
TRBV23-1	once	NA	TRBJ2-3	TGCGCCAGCAGTCAATGGGCAAACCCCACAGATACGCAGTATTTT	CASSQWANPTDTQYF
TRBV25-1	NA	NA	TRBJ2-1	TGTGCCAGTACCAGGGGGGCCCACAATGAGCAGTTCTTC	CASTRGAHNEQFF
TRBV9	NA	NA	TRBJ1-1	TGTGCCAGCAGCGCCAGCTGGGGGGGGCACACTGAAGCTTTCTTT	CASSASWGGHTEAFF
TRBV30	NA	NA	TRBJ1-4	TGTGCCTGGAGTGTAACAGATTCCGATGAAAAACTGTTTTTT	CAWSVTDSDEKLFF
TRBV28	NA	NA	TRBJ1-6	TGTGCCAGCCGCCAGGGCTACGGTTCACCCCTCCACTTT	CASRQGYGSPLHF